This T cell receptor beta chain was sequenced in a study of graft-versus-host responses after intestinal transplantation. Method: immunoSEQ multiplex PCR; TCRdb's copy keeps in-frame clones and lacks some. Altogether roughly 10,000 clones are present, 29% being singletons, with the ten largest covering more than 5.5%. Points from the study as a whole: The presence of high graft-versus-host to host-versus-graft clonal ratios in allografts characterized patients with graft-donor T cell macrochimerism.

The germline V gene encodes CDR1 MNHNY and CDR2 SVGAGI (reference sequence). The CDR3 is 14 amino acids. Trimming cost V 2 bases and J 1 base, with 8 bases left between them. Responders (approximately 200,000, CFSE-labeled) met approximately 200,000 stimulators that were irradiated and violet-dye-labeled. Sample: alloreactive CD8+ T cells from a mixed lymphocyte reaction culture, taken before intestinal transplant. Subset described: CFSE-low proliferating T cells sorted from roughly 6-day pre-transplant mixed lymphocyte reaction (GvH or HvG direction). This clonotype was obtained from a human patient who received an intestinal transplant. The V gene is TRBV6-6, the J gene TRBJ1-1, with D uncertain. The CDR3 here is CASSYGAGNTEAFF. The CDR3 DNA reads TGTGCCAGCAGTTACGGTGCAGGGAACACTGAAGCTTTCTTT.